A single sample gave rise to the 17 T cell receptor beta chains below, sequenced in a study of CD8+ T cells in alopecia areata. Reverse transcription of extracted RNA yielded cDNA, which provided the sequencing template. Only in-frame clones appear in the TCRdb table, and some are missing; sequencing was by immunoSEQ multiplex PCR. Of under 350,000 clones listed, roughly 60% are singletons. Treatment of the sample: oral pan-JAK inhibitor, 5-10 mg twice daily. This specimen consisted of CD4+ T cells sorted from blood, obtained at week 24, from a patient treated with tofacitinib. These receptors came from a human donor with alopecia areata.

The rearrangement links TRBV7-6 to TRBJ2-1, with D perhaps matching TRBD2 (6 bases). The CDR3 sequence is 16 residues long. Germline assignment: CDR1 SGHVS and CDR2 FNYEAQ. Trimming removed 1 base at V and 2 bases at J, with 12 bases between. This CDR3 is CASSLGRGGAYNEQFF. The CDR3 DNA sequence: TGTGCCAGCAGCTTAGGGCGGGGCGGGGCCTACAATGAGCAGTTCTTC.

This chain joins TRBV5-4 and TRBJ1-2, with D unresolved. Germline CDR1 and CDR2: SGHNT and YYREEE (reference sequence). With 1 base removed from V and 6 bases from J, the gap between germline ends came to 10 bases. The CDR3 covers 13 residues. CDR3 in DNA: TGTGCCAGCAGCTTGCCGACAAGGCATGGCTACACCTTC. As protein: CASSLPTRHGYTF.

V gene TRBV10-3 combines with J gene TRBJ1-3; D is ambiguous. CDR1 ENHRY and CDR2 SYGVKD come from the germline V gene. The CDR3 length is 11 residues. V was clipped by 3 bases and J by 13 bases, with 10 bases between them. The CDR3 here is CAISDSVEIYF. The DNA for the CDR3 is TGTGCCATCAGTGACAGTGTCGAGATATATTTT.

CDR3 nucleotides: TGTGCCAGCTCGTCCGGGTACACTCAAGAAGCTTTCTTT. Translated, it gives CASSSGYTQEAFF. The chain has TRBV18 and TRBJ1-1; D remains unclear. Germline V gene lookup returns CDR1 KGHSH and CDR2 LQKENI. V shed 6 bases and J shed 8 bases, with 16 bases lying between them. The CDR3 sequence is 13 residues long.

This clone is a singleton in its sample. The genes are TRBV30 and TRBJ1-1, with TRBD1 as a possible D gene (5 bases). The germline gives CDR1 GTSNPN, CDR2 SVGIG (reference sequence). V shed 6 bases and J shed 5 bases, with 7 bases lying between them. The CDR3 sequence is 10 residues long. CDR3 bases: TGTGCCTGCAGGGCGACTGAAGCTTTCTTT. Protein: CACRATEAFF.

This clone was seen more than once but under ten times. V is TRBV29-1 and J is TRBJ1-5; possibly TRBD1 for D (6 bases). Trimming removed 4 bases from V and 5 bases from J, with 15 bases in between. The germline CDR1 and CDR2 sequences are SQVTM and ANQGSEA. CDR3 size: 14 residues. DNA of the CDR3: TGCAGCGTTGCGGGGGGGCTGGGGGATCAGCCCCAGCATTTT. Protein: CSVAGGLGDQPQHF.

The rearrangement uses TRBV9 and TRBJ2-2; TRBD1 matches at 9 bases. The CDR3 is 15 residues long. The germline V gene has CDR1 SGDLS and CDR2 YYNGEE. Trimming took 0 bases from V and 7 from J; bases not matched to a gene: 4. CDR3: CASSVATGGDGELFF. In nucleotides, the CDR3 is TGTGCCAGCAGCGTAGCAACAGGGGGCGACGGGGAGCTGTTTTTT.

The genes are TRBV7-2 and TRBJ1-1, with TRBD1 as a possible D gene (6 bases). Trimming stripped 5 bases from V and 1 base from J, with 20 bases between. Germline V gene lookup returns CDR1 SGHTA and CDR2 FQGNSA. The CDR3 contains 17 residues. The CDR3 here is CASSIRAGEGRNTEAFF. CDR3 DNA: TGTGCCAGCAGCATAAGGGCAGGGGAGGGGAGGAACACTGAAGCTTTCTTT.

This sequence joins TRBV4-1 and TRBJ1-2, with D unresolved. CDR3 size: 14 residues. Trimming stripped 4 bases from V and 4 bases from J, with 13 bases between. CDR1 is MGHRA, CDR2 YSYEKL, per germline. CDR3 amino acids: CASSLNEGGYGYTF. Written as DNA, the CDR3 is TGCGCCAGCAGCCTAAACGAAGGAGGCTATGGCTACACCTTC.

The chain is built from TRBV20-1 and TRBJ2-1; D remains unclear. Germline-derived CDR1 and CDR2 are DFQATT and SNEGSKA (reference sequence). The CDR3 runs to 10 residues. The germline V and J ends were trimmed by 3 bases and 14 bases, with 11 bases remaining between them. The CDR3 region is CSARSEREFF. CDR3 nucleotide sequence: TGCAGTGCTAGGTCCGAACGGGAGTTCTTC.

The chain has TRBV5-6 and TRBJ2-5; either TRBD1 or TRBD2 may fit D (5 bases each). V was pared by 0 bases and J by 5 bases, with 17 bases between. CDR1 SGHDT and CDR2 YYEEEE come from the germline V gene. The CDR3 is 16 residues long. CDR3 region: CASSLGGAGPRETQYF. CDR3 in DNA: TGTGCCAGCAGCTTGGGAGGGGCAGGACCTAGGGAGACCCAGTACTTC.

This clone was seen only a few times. This chain connects TRBV4-1 to TRBJ1-6, with D unclear. V was trimmed by 1 base and J by 0 bases, leaving 7 bases between them. The CDR3 sequence is 16 residues long. CDR1 and CDR2 from the germline V gene are MGHRA and YSYEKL. CDR3 region: CASSQVIGSYNSPLHF. The CDR3 bases are TGCGCCAGCAGCCAAGTGATAGGCTCCTATAATTCACCCCTCCACTTT.

The gene calls are TRBV7-9 and TRBJ2-1; the D call may be TRBD1 or TRBD2 (5 bases each). CDR3 length equals 18 residues. The germline V and J ends were trimmed by 4 bases and 4 bases, with 23 bases remaining between them. Germline CDR1 SEHNR, CDR2 FQNEAQ (reference sequence). The CDR3 DNA reads TGTGCCAGCAGCTATCGGGGCCAAGACTACCAAATTTACAATGAGCAGTTCTTC. Translating it yields CASSYRGQDYQIYNEQFF.

This chain links TRBV4-3 with TRBJ1-2; D uncertain. CDR1 is LGHNA and CDR2 is YSLEER in the germline V gene. Trimming pared 0 bases from V and 5 bases from J, leaving 4 bases between. The CDR3 extends over 12 amino acids. The CDR3 nucleotides are TGCGCCAGCAGCCAAGACTTATATGGCTACACCTTC. Its protein is CASSQDLYGYTF.

The chain uses TRBV7-9 and TRBJ2-5; 14 bases map to TRBD2. The germline CDR1 and CDR2 sequences are SEHNR and FQNEAQ (reference sequence). Unmatched junction bases numbered 9, after V lost 5 bases and J lost 4 bases. This CDR3 contains 17 residues. The CDR3 protein is CASSKTSGGAPGETQYF. The CDR3 DNA reads as TGTGCCAGCAGCAAGACTAGCGGGGGGGCCCCAGGAGAGACCCAGTACTTC. Supplemented by reference TRBV7-9 and TRBJ2-5, the full variable domain reads DTGVSQNPRHKITKRGQNVTFRCDPISEHNRLYWYRQTLGQGPEFLTYFQNEAQLEKSRLLSDRFSAERPKGSFSTLEIQRTEQGDSAMYLCASSKTSGGAPGETQYFGPGTRLLVL.

The chain couples TRBV30 to TRBJ1-5; tentative D call: TRBD1 (5 bases). The CDR3 has 12 amino acids. Germline V gives CDR1 GTSNPN, CDR2 SVGIG (reference sequence). V was clipped by 0 bases and J by 7 bases, with 7 bases between them. The CDR3: CAWSVGDQPQHF. The CDR3 nucleotides are TGTGCCTGGAGTGTGGGGGACCAGCCCCAGCATTTT.

The chain couples TRBV2 to TRBJ2-3; no firm D call. Germline CDR1 and CDR2: SNHLY and FYNNEI. The ends were cut back, 8 bases at V and 0 bases at J, with 9 bases in the middle. CDR3 length: 13 amino acids. CDR3 sequence: CASLGGSTDTQYF. DNA for the CDR3: TGTGCCAGCCTGGGCGGTAGCACAGATACGCAGTATTTT.